A single sample is the source of the 3 T cell receptor beta chains below, sequenced in a study of cytomegalovirus exposure and HLA in healthy donors. Primers for the PCR totalled 60 Vbeta and 13 Jbeta. Some clones are missing from TCRdb's copy, which holds only in-frame ones; the method was immunoSEQ multiplex PCR. The sample consists of about 96,000 clones, roughly 74% of them appearing once. The sequenced sample was PBMCs. The receptors derive from a woman aged 70-85 years in good health and CMV-seropositive.

The chain carries TRBV6-5 and TRBJ2-7; TRBD2 matches 9 bases. The CDR3 is made up of 15 amino acids. V was pared by 8 bases and J by 0 bases, with 8 bases of the junction left unmatched. Germline values: CDR1 MNHEY, CDR2 SVGAGI. The CDR3: CASRISGSPSYEQYF. The CDR3 DNA reads TGTGCCAGCCGGATTAGCGGGAGCCCCTCCTACGAGCAGTACTTC.

The chain uses TRBV5-1 and TRBJ2-5, with 7 bases matching TRBD2. V trimming: 8 bases; J trimming: 3 bases; junction bases outside the gene matches: 4. The germline gives CDR1 SGHRS, CDR2 YFSETQ. The length of the CDR3 is 12 residues. CDR3 nucleotides: TGCGCCAGTCGACTAGCCGAAGAGACCCAGTACTTC. Its translation: CASRLAEETQYF.

This chain uses TRBV7-3 with TRBJ2-6; possible D gene TRBD2, 5 bases. Germline V lookup: CDR1 SGHTA, CDR2 FQGTGA. The CDR3 contains 17 residues. Trimming cost V 8 bases and J 1 base, with 18 bases left between them. The DNA for the CDR3 is TGTGCCAGCCAGCCGGGCGGGCTTGGGTCTGGGGCCAACGTCCTGACTTTC. Translated, it gives CASQPGGLGSGANVLTF. Full variable domain (outside the CDR3, taken from reference TRBV7-3 and TRBJ2-6): GAGVSQTPSNKVTEKGKYVELRCDPISGHTALYWYRQSLGQGPEFLIYFQGTGAADDSGLPNDRFFAVRPEGSVSTLKIQRTERGDSAVYLCASQPGGLGSGANVLTFGAGSRLTVL.